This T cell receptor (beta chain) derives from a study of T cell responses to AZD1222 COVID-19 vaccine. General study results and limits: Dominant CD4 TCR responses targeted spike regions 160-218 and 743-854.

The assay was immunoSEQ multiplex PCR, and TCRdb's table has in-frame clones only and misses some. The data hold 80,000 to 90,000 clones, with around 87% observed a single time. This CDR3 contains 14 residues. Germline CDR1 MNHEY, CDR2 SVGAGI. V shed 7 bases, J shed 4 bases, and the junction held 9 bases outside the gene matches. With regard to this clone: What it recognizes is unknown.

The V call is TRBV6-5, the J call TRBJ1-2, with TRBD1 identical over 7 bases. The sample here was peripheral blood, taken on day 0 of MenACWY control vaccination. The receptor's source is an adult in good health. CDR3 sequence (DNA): TGTGCCAGCACTAGAACGACAGGGACCTATGGCTACACCTTC. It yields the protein CASTRTTGTYGYTF.